The clone carrying this T cell receptor beta chain was recorded a few times. Its antigen is not identified. The length of the CDR3 is 16 residues. Trimming removed 2 bases from V and 4 bases from J, with 15 bases in between. The germline V gene encodes CDR1 SGHTA and CDR2 FQGNSA. The data were taken from a study of cytomegalovirus exposure and HLA in healthy donors. Turning to the study itself: Sequencing of 150 million to 200 million T cells in an earlier analysis found around 110 million unique TCR beta sequences. Whole-study findings and limits: Owing to their indistinguishability, certain V segments, notably TRBV6-2 and TRBV6-3, were excluded. Most sequenced TCRs were rare (though some public TCRs occurred in many donors).

Amplification used 60 Vbeta primers and 13 Jbeta primers. Profiled with immunoSEQ multiplex PCR; TCRdb holds only in-frame clones, not every one. This sample carries under 150,000 clones, roughly 60% of them seen once, and the ten largest clones take 10%. The TCR comes from a middle-aged man in good health and CMV-seropositive. The J gene is TRBJ1-3, the V gene TRBV7-2; D is possibly TRBD1 (5 bases). The sequencing sample was made of PBMCs. The CDR3 nucleotides read TGTGCCAGCAGCTTAACCGGGGGGGGAGTCGGAAACACCATATATTTT. Translating gives CASSLTGGGVGNTIYF.